These 22 T cell receptor beta chains originate from one sample sequenced in a study of T cell repertoires in aging, cancer and after chemotherapy. A mixed TRB-A/B primer pool amplified rearranged TRB by multiplex touch-down PCR. Each CDR3 protein gets one entry after TCRdb re-called the multiplex PCR reads with MiXCR. The table records about 13,000 distinct CDR3 sequences, 35% of them present only once. Peripheral blood genomic DNA, not sorted cells or RNA, was the template. Sequences were obtained from blood. These receptors originate from a human donor in good health. The donor label of this sample is uncertain.

The chain couples TRBV12-3 or TRBV12-4 to TRBJ2-7; maybe TRBD1 (5 bases). V dropped 1 base and J dropped 5 bases, with 33 bases sitting between them. The CDR3 sequence is 21 residues long. In DNA, the CDR3 is TGTGCCAGCAGTTTAGTACCCCGGGTGGGTCAGGGCTACTCTCAGGTCCACGAGCAGTACTTC. Protein: CASSLVPRVGQGYSQVHEQYF.

This chain joins TRBV27 and TRBJ1-6; 8 bases agree with TRBD1. This CDR3 comprises 16 residues. Germline CDR1 reads MNHEY; CDR2 reads SMNVEV (reference sequence). V was pared by 4 bases and J by 8 bases, with 10 bases of the junction left unmatched. CDR3 region: CASSSWDRSVYSPLHF. The CDR3 nucleotides read TGTGCCAGCAGTTCATGGGACAGGAGCGTATATTCACCCCTCCACTTT.

Comment on this clonotype: A much larger clone differs by one base, so this may be a read error. The rearrangement joins TRBV30 to TRBJ2-3; D is possibly TRBD2 (5 bases). The CDR3 has 16 residues. The germline V gene has CDR1 GTSNPN and CDR2 SVGIG (reference sequence). With 8 bases removed from V and 2 bases from J, the gap between germline ends came to 23 bases. In nucleotides, the CDR3 is TGTGCCAGTAGCGACAACACCCGTGGCGCCACAGATACGCAGTATTTT. Protein sequence: CASSDNTRGATDTQYF.

The chain has TRBV12-3 or TRBV12-4 and TRBJ1-1, with D hard to call. There are 9 residues in the CDR3. V lost 2 bases to trimming and J lost 10 bases, with 2 bases between them. The CDR3: CASSLTAFF. The CDR3 nucleotides read TGTGCCAGCAGTTTAACAGCTTTCTTT.

This chain links TRBV27 with TRBJ2-2; 11 bases fit TRBD2. The germline gives CDR1 MNHEY, CDR2 SMNVEV (reference sequence). With V trimmed by 6 bases and J by 6 bases, 6 bases remained unmatched. The length of the CDR3 is 15 residues. This CDR3 is CASRQLAGVAGELFF. The CDR3 DNA sequence: TGTGCCAGCAGGCAACTAGCGGGAGTCGCCGGGGAGCTGTTTTTT.

This clonotype was detected a few times. The V call is TRBV19, the J call TRBJ1-5; tentatively, D is TRBD1 (5 bases). The CDR3 has 13 residues. The V and J ends lost 5 bases and 3 bases respectively, with 8 bases between them. CDR1 and CDR2 from the germline V gene are LNHDA and SQIVND (reference sequence). The CDR3 coding sequence is TGTGCCAGTAGTCGGGGACTCAATCAGCCCCAGCATTTT. Its translation is CASSRGLNQPQHF.

This clonotype has more than one count but fewer than ten. The gene calls are TRBV30 and TRBJ2-7; a possible D gene is TRBD1 (5 bases). CDR3 length: 14 residues. V shed 3 bases and J shed 2 bases, with 14 bases lying between them. The germline gives CDR1 GTSNPN, CDR2 SVGIG (reference sequence). CDR3 DNA sequence: TGTGCCTGGAGCAGGGTCTCCCTGACCTACGAGCAGTACTTC. Its translation: CAWSRVSLTYEQYF. Looking up the rest from reference TRBV30 and TRBJ2-7 gives the full variable domain: SQTIHQWPATLVQPVGSPLSLECTVEGTSNPNLYWYRQAAGRGLQLLFYSVGIGQISSEVPQNLSASRPQDRQFILSSKKLLLSDSGFYLCAWSRVSLTYEQYFGPGTRLTVT.

The genes are TRBV6-6 and TRBJ2-6; unclear D gene. V shed 9 bases and J shed 0 bases, with 12 bases lying between them. Germline V gene lookup returns CDR1 MNHNY and CDR2 SVGAGI (reference sequence). This CDR3 region has 15 residues. The CDR3 loop reads CASRTENSGANVLTF. In DNA, the CDR3 is TGTGCCAGTAGGACGGAGAACTCTGGGGCCAACGTCCTGACTTTC.

This clonotype was seen only a few times. The rearrangement links TRBV5-5 to TRBJ1-2; tentatively, D is TRBD1 (5 bases). The V gene lost 0 bases and the J gene lost 11 bases, with 8 bases spanning the gap. CDR3 length: 11 residues. Germline CDR1 is SGHKS and CDR2 is YYEKEE (reference sequence). The CDR3 here is CASSLVGDYTF. The CDR3 coding sequence is TGTGCCAGCAGCTTGGTAGGGGATTACACCTTC.

DNA of the CDR3: TGTGCCAGCAGTCACAGCTACGAGCAGTACTTC. Protein: CASSHSYEQYF. J is TRBJ2-7 and V is TRBV27, with D hard to call. The V gene's germline CDR1 is MNHEY and CDR2 SMNVEV (reference sequence). V gave up 5 bases and J gave up 3 bases, with 5 bases separating them. CDR3 size: 11 residues.

This clonotype was recorded a few times. The CDR3 DNA sequence: TGTGCCAGCAGTTTACCATCTAGGGGTGGGGAGACCCAGTACTTC. Encoded protein: CASSLPSRGGETQYF. This chain uses TRBV6-5 with TRBJ2-5, with a possible D match to TRBD1 (5 bases). The V and J ends lost 4 bases and 5 bases respectively, with 17 bases between them. The length of the CDR3 is 15 residues. Germline V gene data show CDR1 as MNHEY and CDR2 as SVGAGI.

V and J are TRBV6-5 and TRBJ2-4, with D uncertain. V lost 0 bases, J lost 9 bases, and 18 bases lay in between. This CDR3 contains 16 residues. From germline, CDR1 is MNHEY and CDR2 SVGAGI. In DNA form, the CDR3 reads TGTGCCAGCAGTTACTCGGCATACCCCCAGCTGGCCATTCAGTACTTC. This gives the protein CASSYSAYPQLAIQYF.

The gene calls are TRBV11-3 and TRBJ2-5; D remains unclear. Between the trimmed V and J ends, which lost 5 bases and 5 bases, there was a span of 15 bases. The CDR3 length is 14 residues. Germline V lookup: CDR1 SGHNT, CDR2 YENEEA. This CDR3 is CASSLVDRRETQYF. In DNA form, the CDR3 reads TGTGCCAGCAGCCTGGTCGATCGCCGGGAGACCCAGTACTTC.

This clonotype was detected a few times. The chain combines TRBV12-3 or TRBV12-4 with TRBJ2-1; 8 bases map to TRBD2. J was trimmed by 6 bases and V by 2 bases; bases with no gene match: 6. The CDR3 is 15 amino acids. The CDR3 spells CASSLLRGGGNEQFF. The CDR3 region has the DNA TGTGCCAGCAGTTTATTACGGGGGGGGGGCAATGAGCAGTTCTTC.

This chain joins TRBV13 and TRBJ2-5; D is perhaps TRBD1 (7 bases). Trimming removed 9 bases from V and 5 bases from J, with 19 bases in between. The CDR3 contains 14 residues. Germline lookup yields CDR1 PRHDT and CDR2 FYEKMQ (reference sequence). The CDR3 DNA is TGTGCCAGTAAACCCCAGGGGGGACGGGAGACCCAGTACTTC. Amino acids: CASKPQGGRETQYF.

The rearrangement joins TRBV12-3 or TRBV12-4 to TRBJ1-3; D remains unclear. This CDR3 is 16 amino acids long. The ends were cut back, 5 bases at V and 2 bases at J, with 16 bases in the middle. The CDR3 DNA is TGTGCCAGCAGTCCGGACTTACAAGGCACTGGAAACACCATATATTTT. This codes for CASSPDLQGTGNTIYF.

V usage is TRBV5-5 and J usage is TRBJ2-5; D unclear. Trimming shortened V by 5 bases and J by 1 base, and 18 bases separated the two germline ends. CDR3 length: 16 amino acids. Germline V gene data show CDR1 as SGHKS and CDR2 as YYEKEE (reference sequence). The CDR3 nucleotides read TGTGCCAGCAGTTGGCCAACCGGTCGGGCCCAAGAGACCCAGTACTTC. Amino acid sequence: CASSWPTGRAQETQYF.

This clonotype showed up just a few times. The V gene is TRBV29-1, the J gene TRBJ1-2; TRBD1 might be the D (5 bases). The germline gives CDR1 SQVTM, CDR2 ANQGSEA. The CDR3 has 10 residues. Trimming removed 7 bases at V and 6 bases at J, with 9 bases between. CDR3 nucleotides: TGCAGCGCGGGGGGGGATGGCTACACCTTC. It encodes CSAGGDGYTF.

The V gene is TRBV6-2 or TRBV6-3, the J gene TRBJ1-1, with D unresolved. From germline, CDR1 is MNHEY and CDR2 SVGEGT. This CDR3 spans 13 amino acids. Trimming took 2 bases from V and 0 from J, leaving 4 bases between them. CDR3 loop: CASSYRLNTEAFF. The CDR3 DNA sequence: TGTGCCAGCAGTTACAGGCTGAACACTGAAGCTTTCTTT.

By share, this clonotype ranks as medium-sized. The chain combines TRBV12-3 or TRBV12-4 with TRBJ2-5; 9 bases are shared with TRBD1. The V segment lost 6 bases and the J segment 0 bases; nucleotides outside the gene matches: 11. The CDR3 extends over 17 amino acids. CDR3 loop: CASRPGVGQGDQETQYF. CDR3 bases: TGTGCCAGCAGACCGGGGGTGGGACAGGGAGACCAAGAGACCCAGTACTTC.

About this clonotype: A read error may account for a junction end that differs from germline. V usage is TRBV6-5 and J usage is TRBJ1-6; D is ambiguous. Germline V CDR1 and CDR2: MNHEY, SVGAGI. This CDR3 region has 13 residues. CDR3: CASRYSNNSPLHF. The CDR3 region has the DNA TGTGCCAGCAGGTACTCGAATAATTCACCCCTCCACTTT.

This clonotype occurred a few times. The J gene is TRBJ1-2, the V gene TRBV19; D ambiguous. Per the germline V gene, CDR1 is LNHDA and CDR2 is SQIVND (reference sequence). The V end was cut by 2 bases, the J end by 3 bases, with 4 bases between. The CDR3 covers 12 residues. CDR3 sequence reads: CASSIRDYGYTF. CDR3 bases: TGTGCCAGTAGTATACGGGACTATGGCTACACCTTC.